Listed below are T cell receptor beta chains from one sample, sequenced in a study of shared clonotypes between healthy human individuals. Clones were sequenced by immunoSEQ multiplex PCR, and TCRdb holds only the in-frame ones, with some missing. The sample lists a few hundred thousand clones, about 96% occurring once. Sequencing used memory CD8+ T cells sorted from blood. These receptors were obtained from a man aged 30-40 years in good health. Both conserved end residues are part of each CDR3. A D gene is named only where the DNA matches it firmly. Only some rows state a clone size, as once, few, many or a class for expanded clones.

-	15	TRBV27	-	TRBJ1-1	TGTGCCAGCAGTGCGGACGGGTGGGGTTACACTGAAGCTTTCTTT	CASSADGWGYTEAFF
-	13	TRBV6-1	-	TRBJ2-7	TGTGCCAGTTCAGGGTTATTTATCTACGAGCAGTACTTC	CASSGLFIYEQYF
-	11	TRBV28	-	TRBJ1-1	TGTGCCAGCAATGTAAGGGGGGCGGCTTTCTTT	CASNVRGAAFF
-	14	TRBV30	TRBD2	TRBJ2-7	TGTGCCTGGAGACAGGGTAGCGGGAGCTACGAGCAGTACTTC	CAWRQGSGSYEQYF
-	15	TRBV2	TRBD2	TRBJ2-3	TGTGCCAGCAGGAATTTAGCGGGGAGCACAGATACGCAGTATTTT	CASRNLAGSTDTQYF
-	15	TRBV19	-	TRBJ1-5	TGTGCCAGTAGTCTGGCCGGGACTGTGGCTCAGCCCCAGCATTTT	CASSLAGTVAQPQHF
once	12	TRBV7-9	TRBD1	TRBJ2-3	TGTGCCAGCCTCTCAGAGGGGGCTACGCAGTATTTT	CASLSEGATQYF
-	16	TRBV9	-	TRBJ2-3	TGTGCCAGCAGCGTATCGAGGGGCCAGTTCAGAGATACGCAGTATTTT	CASSVSRGQFRDTQYF
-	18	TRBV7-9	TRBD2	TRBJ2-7	TGTGCCAGCAGCTTAGGCGGGAGCCGGGAGCCTCTCTCCTACGAGCAGTACTTC	CASSLGGSREPLSYEQYF
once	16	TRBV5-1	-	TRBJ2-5	TGCGCCAGCAGCTTGGCCCCCACTTTAGAACAAGAGACCCAGTACTTC	CASSLAPTLEQETQYF
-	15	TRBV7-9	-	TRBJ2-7	TGTGCCAGCAGCTTCCCGGACTTGAGCTGGGGGGAGCAGTACTTC	CASSFPDLSWGEQYF
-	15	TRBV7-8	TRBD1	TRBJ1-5	TGTGCCAGCAGCCGCTGGACAGGGCTCAATCAGCCCCAGCATTTT	CASSRWTGLNQPQHF
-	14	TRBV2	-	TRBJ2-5	TGTGCCAGCAGATTTATCGGGGTAGACGAGACCCAGTACTTC	CASRFIGVDETQYF
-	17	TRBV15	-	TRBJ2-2	TGTGCCACCCGAGGGGGACACCGCAGGGGAGGTGGCGGGGAGCTGTTTTTT	CATRGGHRRGGGGELFF
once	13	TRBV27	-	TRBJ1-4	TGTGCCAGCAGCAATCGGGTAGGGGAAAAACTGTTTTTT	CASSNRVGEKLFF
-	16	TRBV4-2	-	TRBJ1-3	TGTGCCAGCAGCCTCGTCGCGGGGGAGGGAAGAAACACCATATATTTT	CASSLVAGEGRNTIYF
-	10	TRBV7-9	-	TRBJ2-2	TGTGCCAGCAGCTTAGGGGAGCTGTTTTTT	CASSLGELFF
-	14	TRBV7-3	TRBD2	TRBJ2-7	TGTGCCAGCAGCTTAGCGGGAGGAGGCTACGAGCAGTACTTC	CASSLAGGGYEQYF